The clone carrying this T cell receptor beta chain turned up a few times. Its antigen is still unknown. The sample belongs to a study of beta chain features in type 1 diabetes. Germline-derived CDR1 and CDR2 are SGHTA and FQGTGA. The CDR3 totals 13 residues. Trimming pared 1 base from V and 0 bases from J, leaving 4 bases between. The isolated RNA, all of it, was reverse transcribed, so expressed TCRB transcripts were what got sequenced. Method: immunoSEQ multiplex PCR; TCRdb's copy keeps in-frame clones and lacks some. The sample consists of under 350,000 clones, approximately 8.1% of them appearing once. Stem cell-like memory, regulatory, central memory and naive CD4+ cells were sorted via CD45RO/CCR7/CD25/CD127/CD95/CD27. Findings of the study overall: Within each of all four CD4+ subsets, Type 1 diabetes patients had TCRB CDR3s that were moderately but significantly shorter. The study notes PCR might favor shorter templates equally in patients and controls.

Source material: central memory CD4+ T cells from blood. The V call is TRBV7-3, the J call TRBJ2-7; D is ambiguous. This clonotype was obtained from a woman in her late teens or twenties in good health. In nucleotides, the CDR3 is TGTGCCAGCAGCTTAAAGATCTCCTACGAGCAGTACTTC. Its protein is CASSLKISYEQYF. The whole variable domain, filled in from reference TRBV7-3 and TRBJ2-7, reads GAGVSQTPSNKVTEKGKYVELRCDPISGHTALYWYRQSLGQGPEFLIYFQGTGAADDSGLPNDRFFAVRPEGSVSTLKIQRTERGDSAVYLCASSLKISYEQYFGPGTRLTVT.